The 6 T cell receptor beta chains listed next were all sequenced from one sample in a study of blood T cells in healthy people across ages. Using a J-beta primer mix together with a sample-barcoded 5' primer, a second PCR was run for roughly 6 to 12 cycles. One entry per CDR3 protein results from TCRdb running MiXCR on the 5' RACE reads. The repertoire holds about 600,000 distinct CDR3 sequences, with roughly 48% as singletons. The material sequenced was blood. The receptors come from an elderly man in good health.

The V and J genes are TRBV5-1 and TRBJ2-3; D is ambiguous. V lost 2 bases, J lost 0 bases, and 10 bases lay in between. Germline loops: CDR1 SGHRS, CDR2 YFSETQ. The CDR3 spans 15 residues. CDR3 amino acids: CASSFRLSSTDTQYF. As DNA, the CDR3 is TGCGCCAGCAGCTTTCGACTTTCAAGCACAGATACGCAGTATTTT. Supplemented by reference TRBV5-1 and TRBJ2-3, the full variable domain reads KAGVTQTPRYLIKTRGQQVTLSCSPISGHRSVSWYQQTPGQGLQFLFEYFSETQRNKGNFPGRFSGRQFSNSRSEMNVSTLELGDSALYLCASSFRLSSTDTQYFGPGTRLTVL.

The CDR3 here is CASRLAVNEQFF. As DNA, the CDR3 is TGTGCCAGTCGGTTAGCGGTCAATGAGCAGTTCTTC. The chain employs TRBV7-2 and TRBJ2-1; D is possibly TRBD2 (6 bases). V was shortened by 9 bases and J by 6 bases, with 12 bases between the two germline ends. The germline V gene encodes CDR1 SGHTA and CDR2 FQGNSA. This CDR3 is 12 amino acids long.

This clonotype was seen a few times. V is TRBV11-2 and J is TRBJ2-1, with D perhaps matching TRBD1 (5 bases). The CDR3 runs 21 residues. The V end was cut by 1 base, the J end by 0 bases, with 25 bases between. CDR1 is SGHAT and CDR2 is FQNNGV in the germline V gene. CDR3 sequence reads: CASSLVRGRPDRQSSYNEQFF. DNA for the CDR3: TGTGCCAGCAGCTTAGTTAGAGGACGTCCCGACAGACAGAGCTCCTACAATGAGCAGTTCTTC.

The CDR3 DNA follows: TGTGCCAGCAGCTTTAGCAGAGGGGGCGGTTCACCCCTCCACTTT. This encodes CASSFSRGGGSPLHF. The chain is built from TRBV7-2 and TRBJ1-6; TRBD1 matches 7 bases. V was pared by 3 bases and J by 9 bases, with 8 bases of the junction left unmatched. Germline lookup yields CDR1 SGHTA and CDR2 FQGNSA. The length of the CDR3 is 15 residues.

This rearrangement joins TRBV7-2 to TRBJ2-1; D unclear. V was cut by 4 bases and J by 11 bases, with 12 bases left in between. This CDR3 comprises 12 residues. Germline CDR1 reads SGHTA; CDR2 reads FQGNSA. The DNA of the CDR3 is TGTGCCAGCAGCTCTAAACAAGGGAAGCAGTTCTTC. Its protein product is CASSSKQGKQFF. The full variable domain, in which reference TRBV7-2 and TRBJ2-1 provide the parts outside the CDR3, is GAGVSQSPSNKVTEKGKDVELRCDPISGHTALYWYRQSLGQGLEFLIYFQGNSAPDKSGLPSDRFSAERTGGSVSTLTIQRTQQEDSAVYLCASSSKQGKQFFGPGTRLTVL.

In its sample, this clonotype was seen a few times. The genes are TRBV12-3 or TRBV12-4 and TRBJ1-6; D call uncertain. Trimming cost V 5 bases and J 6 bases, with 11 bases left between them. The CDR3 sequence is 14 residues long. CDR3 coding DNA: TGTGCCAGCAGTCACGGATTGCTTAATTCACCCCTCCACTTT. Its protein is CASSHGLLNSPLHF.